This T cell receptor (beta chain) was found in a study of blood T cell repertoires in COVID-19. Overall study context: There were acute and convalescent COVID-19 samples, and they came from the United States, Italy and Spain. T cells, B-cell-depleted T cells, or PBMCs provided the cDNA or gDNA that served as material.

How the authors handled the data: Estimation of nucleated cell counts relied on the amplification of reference gene primers. Assay used: immunoSEQ multiplex PCR; TCRdb lists only in-frame clones, some missing. The V and J calls and clone size are taken from that table; D and trimming were inferred from the DNA. The data contain 200,000 to 250,000 clones, approximately 83% of them singletons. As concerns this clone: Its ends do not fully match the called genes, so a read error is possible.

The CDR3 contains 14 residues. Looked up from germline, CDR1 is LNHDA and CDR2 is SQIVND (reference sequence). The receptor was derived from a woman younger than 45 who had recovered from COVID-19. This chain uses TRBV19 with TRBJ1-4; TRBD1 aligns across 9 bases. The sequenced sample consisted of peripheral blood. The chain's CDR3 is CASSMGQGLERLFF. In DNA form, the CDR3 reads TGTGCCAGTAGTATGGGACAGGGTCTAGAAAGACTGTTTTTT. Full variable domain (rest looked up from reference TRBV19 and TRBJ1-4): DGGITQSPKYLFRKEGQNVTLSCEQNLNHDAMYWYRQDPGQGLRLIYYSQIVNDFQKGDIAEGYSVSREKKESFPLTVTSAQKNPTAFYLCASSMGQGLERLFFGSGTQLSVL.